This T cell receptor (beta chain) was recorded in a study of T-cell reconstitution after alpha-beta-depleted transplantation in children. Findings and caveats of the study: Some patients showed high day-60 TCRbeta diversity, which derived from surviving recipient T cells and thymic progenitors. Alpha-beta T cells about two months after transplant reportedly derived from several hundred expanded graft clones. After one year, T-cell counts and TCRbeta diversity mostly came from new T cells.

Library preparation (for TCRbeta) was performed with unique molecular identifiers. One entry per CDR3 protein, called by TCRdb with MiXCR from the PCR reads. Of around 960,000 distinct CDR3 sequences listed, 25% to 30% were seen once; the top ten hold under 30%. CDR1 SGHVS and CDR2 FNYEAQ come from the germline V gene. The length of the CDR3 is 16 residues. The J segment lost 2 bases and the V segment lost 0 bases, leaving 5 bases of the junction unmatched. This clonotype was recorded a few times. Antigen specificity is unknown. The chain joins TRBV7-6 to TRBJ2-3; 7 bases are a match to TRBD1. This clonotype originated in a boy younger than two who had a stem cell transplant for SCID, so the T cells may come from the graft donor. Sequenced material: PBMCs, mostly from graft donor cells, taken 360 days after TCRalphabeta/CD19-depleted stem cell transplant. CDR3 loop: CASSLAGTAFTDTQYF. Written as DNA, the CDR3 is TGTGCCAGCAGCTTAGCAGGGACAGCCTTCACAGATACGCAGTATTTT. Complete variable domain (other parts from reference TRBV7-6 and TRBJ2-3): GAGVSQSPRYKVTKRGQDVALRCDPISGHVSLYWYRQALGQGPEFLTYFNYEAQQDKSGLPNDRFSAERPEGSISTLTIQRTEQRDSAMYRCASSLAGTAFTDTQYFGPGTRLTVL.